This TCR beta chain was profiled in a study of T-cell reconstitution after alpha-beta-depleted transplantation in children. V was clipped by 6 bases and J by 5 bases; unmatched bases: 8. Germline CDR1 SGHTA, CDR2 FQGTGA. This CDR3 contains 15 residues. In regard to this clonotype: Its antigen is not identified.

Researchers prepared the TCRbeta library using unique molecular identifiers, the study reports. TCRdb analysed the PCR reads with MiXCR anew, one entry per CDR3 protein. This sample has a few hundred thousand distinct CDR3 sequences; about a tenth occur once, and the top ten carry 7.5%. Overall study findings and caveats: Several hundred expanded graft clones reportedly gave rise to the alpha-beta T cells present about two months after transplant. T-cell counts and diversity at one year post-transplant came mainly from newly produced T cells. Some patients owed their high day-60 TCRbeta diversity to surviving recipient T cells and thymic progenitors.

The receptor's source is a boy younger than two with acute myeloid leukemia, due to receive a stem cell transplant. The chain uses TRBV7-3 and TRBJ2-1, with 9 bases that match TRBD2. Source: PBMCs, taken before TCRalphabeta/CD19-depleted stem cell transplant. The CDR3 DNA reads TGTGCCAGCAGTTCCGGGACTAGCCGACACAATGAGCAGTTCTTC. The encoded protein is CASSSGTSRHNEQFF. The full variable domain, with the rest looked up from reference TRBV7-3 and TRBJ2-1, is GAGVSQTPSNKVTEKGKYVELRCDPISGHTALYWYRQSLGQGPEFLIYFQGTGAADDSGLPNDRFFAVRPEGSVSTLKIQRTERGDSAVYLCASSSGTSRHNEQFFGPGTRLTVL.